These 29 T cell receptor beta chains came from one sample sequenced in a study of blood T cells in healthy people across ages. Sample-barcoded 5' priming and a J-beta primer mix drove a second PCR of 7 to 11 cycles. MiXCR, applied by TCRdb to the 5' RACE reads, yields one record per CDR3 protein. The sample holds some 880,000 distinct CDR3 sequences, 35% to 40% seen once. Sequences were obtained from blood. The origin of the receptors is a man between 18 and 35 years old in good health.

With respect to this clonotype: One end of the junction fails to match germline, which may point to a read error. This chain uses TRBV28 with TRBJ2-3; 7 bases line up with TRBD1. The CDR3 contains 15 residues. Germline assignment: CDR1 MDHEN and CDR2 SYDVKM. The CDR3 reads CASSPTGWYRDAQYF. The DNA of the CDR3 is TGTGCCAGCAGCCCGACAGGGTGGTATAGAGATGCGCAGTATTTT. The full variable domain, its missing parts supplied by reference TRBV28 and TRBJ2-3, is DVKVTQSSRYLVKRTGEKVFLECVQDMDHENMFWYRQDPGLGLRLIYFSYDVKMKEKGDIPEGYSVSREKKERFSLILESASTNQTSMYLCASSPTGWYRDAQYFGPGTRLTVL.

Many counts were recorded for this clonotype. The V call is TRBV2, the J call TRBJ1-5; tentatively, D is TRBD1 (6 bases). V was trimmed by 5 bases and J by 7 bases, leaving 12 bases between them. CDR1 is SNHLY and CDR2 is FYNNEI in the germline V gene. The CDR3 runs 13 residues. The CDR3 loop is CASSPLTGQPQHF. CDR3 DNA: TGTGCCAGCAGTCCCTTGACAGGACAGCCCCAGCATTTT.

Only a few counts were recorded for this clonotype. The J gene is TRBJ1-5, the V gene TRBV6-1; D unresolved. CDR3 length: 15 residues. Germline CDR1 and CDR2: MNHNS and SASEGT. V was clipped by 0 bases and J by 15 bases, with 21 bases between them. The chain's CDR3 is CASSEAGAVDSGGHF. The CDR3 DNA reads as TGTGCCAGCAGTGAAGCGGGAGCGGTCGACTCGGGTGGGCATTTT.

In this sample, this clonotype turned up a few times. V gene TRBV7-6 combines with J gene TRBJ2-5; TRBD2 might be the D (6 bases). Deletions cut 2 bases from V and 3 bases from J, with 16 bases between. The CDR3 contains 16 residues. Germline loops: CDR1 SGHVS, CDR2 FNYEAQ. Here the CDR3 DNA reads TGTGCCAGCAGCTTAATTCAGCTCGGGGGAAAAGAGACCCAGTACTTC. It yields the protein CASSLIQLGGKETQYF.

This clonotype was observed once. This chain joins TRBV4-3 and TRBJ2-2; possibly TRBD1 for D (6 bases). V was clipped by 0 bases and J by 4 bases, with 12 bases between them. CDR1 is LGHNA and CDR2 is YSLEER in the germline V gene. The CDR3 totals 16 residues. The CDR3 DNA sequence: TGCGCCAGCAGCCAAGATAGAGGGACACCCACCGGGGAGCTGTTTTTT. This translates into CASSQDRGTPTGELFF.

This clonotype was seen more than once but under ten times. The CDR3, as DNA: TGTGCCAGCAGTTACAAGGGACAGATTAGCAATCAGCCCCAGCATTTT. Translation gives CASSYKGQISNQPQHF. This chain links TRBV6-2 or TRBV6-3 with TRBJ1-5; 7 bases map to TRBD1. Germline CDR1 and CDR2: MNHEY and SVGEGT. With V trimmed by 2 bases and J by 0 bases, 4 bases remained unmatched. The CDR3 is 16 amino acids.

V is TRBV6-2 or TRBV6-3 and J is TRBJ1-4; 7 nucleotides line up with TRBD1. The germline V gene has CDR1 MNHEY and CDR2 SVGEGT. The CDR3 contains 15 residues. Trimming at V came to 8 bases and at J to 7 bases, leaving 13 bases not matched to a gene. The CDR3 region is CASGDPGTVSEKLFF. The CDR3 nucleotides are TGTGCCAGCGGGGACCCCGGGACAGTTTCTGAAAAACTGTTTTTT.

In its sample, this clonotype was seen once. One end of the junction does not line up with germline, which may come from a read error. The chain links TRBV3-1 to TRBJ2-1, with D hard to call. Germline assignment: CDR1 LGHDT and CDR2 YNNKEL (reference sequence). The CDR3 extends over 13 amino acids. The CDR3 loop is CVSSQERRSEQFF. CDR3 nucleotide sequence: TGTGTCAGCAGCCAAGAGAGACGAAGTGAGCAGTTCTTC.

This chain joins TRBV29-1 and TRBJ2-4; D perhaps matches TRBD2 (5 bases). The CDR3 sequence is 13 residues long. Germline lookup yields CDR1 SQVTM and CDR2 ANQGSEA. V dropped 3 bases and J dropped 7 bases, with 13 bases sitting between them. The CDR3 DNA is TGCAGCGTTGAGGCTGCTAGCCAGAACATTCAGTACTTC. The encoded protein is CSVEAASQNIQYF.

This clonotype was seen many times. The chain carries TRBV29-1 and TRBJ2-1; D ambiguous. This CDR3 has 14 residues. CDR1 is SQVTM and CDR2 is ANQGSEA in the germline V gene. Trimming took off 7 bases at V and 1 base at J, with 14 bases between the two ends. CDR3 coding DNA: TGCAGCGGACTCAGGCTTACTTCCTACAATGAGCAGTTCTTC. Residues: CSGLRLTSYNEQFF.

This chain joins TRBV5-1 and TRBJ2-5; D may correspond to TRBD1 or TRBD2 (5 bases each). Germline lookup yields CDR1 SGHRS and CDR2 YFSETQ. Trimming stripped 0 bases from V and 9 bases from J, with 15 bases between. This CDR3 is built from 14 residues. CDR3 residues: CASSLEGLRGSQYF. For the CDR3, the DNA is TGCGCCAGCAGCTTGGAAGGTTTGAGGGGCTCCCAGTACTTC.

This clonotype has more than one count but fewer than ten. This chain links TRBV6-6 with TRBJ2-7; 10 bases are a match to TRBD2. The CDR3 spans 13 residues. Germline V lookup: CDR1 MNHNY, CDR2 SVGAGI (reference sequence). Germline trimming cut 6 bases from V and 7 bases from J; bases unmatched to any gene: 6. Written as DNA, the CDR3 is TGTGCCAGCAGCGGGACTAGCGTCTCTGAGCAGTACTTC. Encoded protein: CASSGTSVSEQYF.

This clonotype showed up just a few times. This chain joins TRBV5-1 and TRBJ1-4, with no clear D. The CDR3 has 13 amino acids. V lost 2 bases and J lost 6, with 8 bases in between. Germline loops: CDR1 SGHRS, CDR2 YFSETQ. The CDR3 loop is CASSFQDDEKLFF. The CDR3 nucleotides are TGCGCCAGCAGCTTCCAGGATGATGAAAAACTGTTTTTT.

The chain has TRBV10-3 and TRBJ2-1; no clear D. This CDR3 contains 13 residues. Germline V lookup: CDR1 ENHRY, CDR2 SYGVKD. Trimming took off 3 bases at V and 5 bases at J, with 8 bases between the two ends. CDR3: CAISEYRDNEQFF. The DNA for the CDR3 is TGTGCCATCAGTGAATATAGGGACAATGAGCAGTTCTTC.

This clonotype was seen more than once but under ten times. The chain carries TRBV7-2 and TRBJ2-1; D may correspond to TRBD1 or TRBD2 (5 bases each). Gene TRBJ2-7 matches the end of the DNA better, so the J call may be wrong. The CDR3 has 15 amino acids. Germline V gene data show CDR1 as SGHTA and CDR2 as FQGNSA. The CDR3 region is CASSFSRGSSNEQYF. As DNA, the CDR3 is TGTGCCAGCAGCTTTTCGAGGGGCTCCTCCAATGAGCAGTACTTC.

In this sample, this clonotype turned up a few times. The V gene is TRBV7-2, the J gene TRBJ2-1; D possibly corresponds to TRBD2 (7 bases). Trimming took 8 bases from V and 3 from J, leaving 23 bases between them. Germline V gene sequence: CDR1 SGHTA, CDR2 FQGNSA. The CDR3 extends over 17 amino acids. The CDR3 reads CASSLQGSRGVYNEQFF. CDR3 sequence (DNA): TGTGCCAGCTCCCTACAGGGTTCTCGGGGGGTCTACAATGAGCAGTTCTTC.

The V and J genes are TRBV7-6 and TRBJ1-3; D ambiguous. This CDR3 is 16 amino acids long. The germline CDR1 and CDR2 sequences are SGHVS and FNYEAQ. Deletions cut 5 bases from V and 4 bases from J, with 18 bases between. CDR3 sequence: CASSLPWGITGNTIYF. As DNA, the CDR3 is TGTGCCAGCAGCCTCCCGTGGGGAATCACCGGAAACACCATATATTTT.

The rearrangement links TRBV7-2 to TRBJ2-1; D gene ambiguous. Near its end, the DNA agrees better with TRBJ2-7, so the J call may be wrong. The germline gives CDR1 SGHTA, CDR2 FQGNSA. The CDR3 has 17 amino acids. Here the CDR3 DNA reads TGTGCCAGCAGCTTATCCAGCAGCACGGCTATTTACAATGAGCAGTACTTC. This sequence encodes CASSLSSSTAIYNEQYF.

About this clonotype: Possible read error: a much larger clone is one base away. The chain couples TRBV7-9 to TRBJ2-7, with D uncertain. V gave up 0 bases and J gave up 6 bases, with 12 bases separating them. The CDR3 has 14 amino acids. CDR1 and CDR2 (germline): SEHNR, FQNEAQ (reference sequence). Here the CDR3 DNA reads TGTGCCAGCAGCTTAGCAGGCAGACCCTGCGAGCAGTACTTC. As protein: CASSLAGRPCEQYF.

A few counts support this clonotype. The genes are TRBV29-1 and TRBJ1-2; possible D gene TRBD1, 5 bases. Trimming removed 7 bases from V and 1 base from J, with 19 bases in between. CDR1 is SQVTM, CDR2 ANQGSEA, per germline. CDR3 size: 15 residues. Written as DNA, the CDR3 is TGCAGCGCTAGACAGTCCTGGAGGGATAACTATGGCTACACCTTC. This sequence encodes CSARQSWRDNYGYTF. Variable domain in full (rest from reference TRBV29-1 and TRBJ1-2): SAVISQKPSRDICQRGTSLTIQCQVDSQVTMMFWYRQQPGQSLTLIATANQGSEATYESGFVIDKFPISRPNLTFSTLTVSNMSPEDSSIYLCSARQSWRDNYGYTFGSGTRLTVV.

This clonotype was counted only a few times. The chain carries TRBV4-3 and TRBJ1-4; weak D call: TRBD1 (5 bases). Germline CDR1 reads LGHNA; CDR2 reads YSLEER. The CDR3 sequence is 16 residues long. Trimming shortened V by 4 bases and J by 7 bases, and 19 bases separated the two germline ends. The CDR3 loop is CASSPTRGEFIEKLFF. The CDR3 region has the DNA TGCGCCAGCAGCCCGACACGGGGGGAGTTTATTGAAAAACTGTTTTTT.

This clonotype was counted a few times. The gene calls are TRBV7-2 and TRBJ2-3, with TRBD2 as a possible D gene (7 bases). With 1 base removed from V and 1 base from J, the gap between germline ends came to 15 bases. CDR3 length equals 17 residues. The germline V gene has CDR1 SGHTA and CDR2 FQGNSA. CDR3 loop: CASSLDLGGGGTDTQYF. DNA of the CDR3: TGTGCCAGCAGCTTAGATCTGGGAGGGGGTGGCACAGATACGCAGTATTTT.

This clonotype appeared many times. The J gene is TRBJ2-1, the V gene TRBV12-3 or TRBV12-4; D perhaps matches TRBD1 (6 bases). The CDR3 extends over 12 amino acids. With 5 bases removed from V and 8 bases from J, the gap between germline ends came to 10 bases. The DNA of the CDR3 is TGTGCCAGCAGTCCTGGGACATATGAGCAGTTCTTC. Amino acid sequence: CASSPGTYEQFF.

The rearrangement links TRBV20-1 to TRBJ1-4; 7 positions agree with TRBD1. Germline lookup yields CDR1 DFQATT and CDR2 SNEGSKA (reference sequence). This CDR3 region has 14 residues. The V and J ends lost 6 bases and 8 bases, in that order; junction bases with no gene match: 12. CDR3: CSAEQTGPLEKLFF. The CDR3 DNA reads TGCAGTGCAGAACAGACAGGGCCACTGGAAAAACTGTTTTTT.

This clonotype turned up a few times. The chain is built from TRBV4-3 and TRBJ2-5; D gene unclear. Germline V gene sequence: CDR1 LGHNA, CDR2 YSLEER. The CDR3 loop spans 16 amino acids. The ends were cut back, 0 bases at V and 5 bases at J, with 16 bases in the middle. The CDR3 bases are TGCGCCAGCAGCCAAGATGGAACAAGCCTGGGGGAGACCCAGTACTTC. This encodes CASSQDGTSLGETQYF.

In its sample, this clonotype was seen once. The V and J genes are TRBV2 and TRBJ2-5; TRBD2 matches at 12 bases. CDR1 and CDR2 from the germline V gene are SNHLY and FYNNEI. V was pared by 8 bases and J by 7 bases, with 14 bases of the junction left unmatched. CDR3 size: 16 residues. The CDR3 spells CASARSTSGGQGTQYF. As DNA, the CDR3 is TGTGCCAGCGCGCGCTCGACTAGCGGGGGACAGGGGACCCAGTACTTC.

This clonotype has just a few counts. CDR3 residues: CASGDRDRGMRNTEAFF. CDR3 bases: TGTGCCAGCGGGGACCGGGACAGGGGAATGAGGAACACTGAAGCTTTCTTT. The rearrangement uses TRBV6-1 and TRBJ1-1, with 10 bases identical to TRBD1. With 8 bases clipped from V and 1 base from J, the junction kept 13 bases outside the gene matches. Germline V gene sequence: CDR1 MNHNS, CDR2 SASEGT. CDR3 length equals 17 residues.

The gene calls are TRBV19 and TRBJ1-5; TRBD1 matches at 8 bases. Germline CDR1 reads LNHDA; CDR2 reads SQIVND (reference sequence). V lost 6 bases to trimming and J lost 3 bases; unmatched junction nucleotides: 4. CDR3 length equals 14 residues. The DNA for the CDR3 is TGTGCCAGTAGCGCGACAGGGGTCAATCAGCCCCAGCATTTT. Protein sequence: CASSATGVNQPQHF.

This clonotype came up many times. This chain uses TRBV15 with TRBJ2-7; tentative D call: TRBD1 (6 bases). There are 15 residues in the CDR3. Looked up from germline, CDR1 is LNHNV and CDR2 is YYDKDF (reference sequence). V was clipped by 1 base and J by 2 bases, with 12 bases between them. CDR3 in amino acids: CATSRARGSAYEQYF. CDR3 nucleotide sequence: TGTGCCACCAGCAGAGCCAGGGGTAGTGCCTACGAGCAGTACTTC.